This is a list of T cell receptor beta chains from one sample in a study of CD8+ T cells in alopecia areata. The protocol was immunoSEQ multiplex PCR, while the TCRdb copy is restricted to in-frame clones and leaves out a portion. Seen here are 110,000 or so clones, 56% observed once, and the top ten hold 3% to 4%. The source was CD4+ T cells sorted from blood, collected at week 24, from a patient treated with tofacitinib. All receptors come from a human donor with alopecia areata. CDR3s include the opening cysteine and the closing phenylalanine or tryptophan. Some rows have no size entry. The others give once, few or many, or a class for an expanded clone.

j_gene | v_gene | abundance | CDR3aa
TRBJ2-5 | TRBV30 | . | CAWSPTRASGGALQYF
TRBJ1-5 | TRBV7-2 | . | CASSVDRGNQPQHF
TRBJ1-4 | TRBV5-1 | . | CASSPPSEKLFF
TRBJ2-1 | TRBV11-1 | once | CASRSWSEQFF
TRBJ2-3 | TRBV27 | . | CASSFLGDTQYF
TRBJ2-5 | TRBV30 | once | CAWSGQIQETQYF
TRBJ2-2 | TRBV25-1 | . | CASSWGPGLTGELFF
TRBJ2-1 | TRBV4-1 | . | CASSQGRRTSGGRSYNEQFF
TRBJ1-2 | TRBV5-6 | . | CASSRDVRTYGYTF
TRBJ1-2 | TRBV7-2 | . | CASSWDKAYGYTF
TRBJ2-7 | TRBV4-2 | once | CASSASHQGYEQYF
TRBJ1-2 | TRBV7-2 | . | CASSFGTARQGYTF
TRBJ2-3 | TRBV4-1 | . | CASSLLLTVQVTDTQYF
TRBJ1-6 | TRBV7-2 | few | CASSPTLGYNSPLHF
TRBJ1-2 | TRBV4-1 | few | CASSPPGQARGYTF
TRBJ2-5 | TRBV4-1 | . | CASSQSGRGKETQYF
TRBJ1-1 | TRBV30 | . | CAWSVEGNTEAFF
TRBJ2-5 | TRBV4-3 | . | CASSQVVGRGSSETQYF
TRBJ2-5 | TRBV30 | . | CAWSPPVRASGQETQYF
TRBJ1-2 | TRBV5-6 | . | CASTRRLQGNYGYTF
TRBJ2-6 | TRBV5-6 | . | CASSFLMTGANVLTF
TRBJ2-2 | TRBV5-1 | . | CASSLADTGELFF
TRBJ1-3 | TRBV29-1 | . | CSVWTVGNTIYF
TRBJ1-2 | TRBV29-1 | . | CSVAQQNYGYTF
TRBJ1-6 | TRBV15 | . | CATSGTGEWSPLHF
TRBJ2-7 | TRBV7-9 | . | CASTPRGAQNNEQYF
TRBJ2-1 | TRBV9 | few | CASSARTEYNEQFF
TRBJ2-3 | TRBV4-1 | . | CASSQGPGDTQYF
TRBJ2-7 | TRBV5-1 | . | CASTFGGTAREQYF
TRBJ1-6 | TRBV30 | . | CASDRDYSPLHF
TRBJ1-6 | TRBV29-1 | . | CSVRDATYNSPLHF
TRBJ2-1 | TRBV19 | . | CASSGGAFYNEQFF
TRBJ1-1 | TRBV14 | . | CASSRFGLGEAFF
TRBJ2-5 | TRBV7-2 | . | CASSPTPSTPGETQYF
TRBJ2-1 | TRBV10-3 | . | CAISEAGRTYNEQFF
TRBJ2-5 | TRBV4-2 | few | CASSQGSSGLDRETQYF
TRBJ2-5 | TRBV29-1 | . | CSVTYRGTIQETQYF
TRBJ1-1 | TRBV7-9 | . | CASSYLMNTEAFF
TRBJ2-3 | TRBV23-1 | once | CASSQSLHRKKRSTDTQYF
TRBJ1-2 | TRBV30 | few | CAWSRGLKKDYGYTF
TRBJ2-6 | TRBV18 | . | CASSLTGANVLTF
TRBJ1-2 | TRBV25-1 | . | CASSDPSTGTDGYTF
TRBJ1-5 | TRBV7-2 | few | CASSLFQGPNQPQHF
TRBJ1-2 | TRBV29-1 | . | CSVSGTGSYGYTF
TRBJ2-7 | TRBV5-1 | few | CASSLRVTYEQYF
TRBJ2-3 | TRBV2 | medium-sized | CASNGLFTDTQYF
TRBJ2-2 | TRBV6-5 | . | CASTQGADTGELFF
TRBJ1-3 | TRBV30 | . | CAWSVGQGDTIYF
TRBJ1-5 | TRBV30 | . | CAWSVPGQHSNQPQHF
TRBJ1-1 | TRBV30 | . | CAWAADRGPVNTEAFF
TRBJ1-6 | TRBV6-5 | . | CASSLSLDSPLHF
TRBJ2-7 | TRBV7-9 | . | CAAGSSSRSYEQYF
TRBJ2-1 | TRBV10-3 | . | CAISEAGLADEQFF
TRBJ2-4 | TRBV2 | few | CASSEAGVAKNIQYF
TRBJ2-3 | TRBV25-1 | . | CASSEWGTGGTDTQYF
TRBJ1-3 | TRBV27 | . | CASSSGGGTGNTIYF
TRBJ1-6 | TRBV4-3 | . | CASSQMGQGPLHF
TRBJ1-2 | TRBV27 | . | CASSLRRSYGYTF
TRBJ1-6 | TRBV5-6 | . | CASSQDRENSPLHF